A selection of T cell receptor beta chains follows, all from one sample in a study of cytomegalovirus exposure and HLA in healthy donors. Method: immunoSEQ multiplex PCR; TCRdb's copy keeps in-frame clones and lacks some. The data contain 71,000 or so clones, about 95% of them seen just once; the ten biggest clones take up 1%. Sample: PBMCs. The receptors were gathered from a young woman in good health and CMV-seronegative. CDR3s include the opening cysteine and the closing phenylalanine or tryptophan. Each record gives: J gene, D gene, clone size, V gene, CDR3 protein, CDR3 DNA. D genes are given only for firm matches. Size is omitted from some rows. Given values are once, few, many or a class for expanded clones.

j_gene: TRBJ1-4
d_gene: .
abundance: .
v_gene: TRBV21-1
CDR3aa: CASSNLEKLFF
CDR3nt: TGTGCCAGCAGCAACCTTGAAAAACTGTTTTTT

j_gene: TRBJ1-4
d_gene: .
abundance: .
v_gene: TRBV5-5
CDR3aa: CASSLRPGEKLFF
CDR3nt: TGTGCCAGCAGCTTGAGGCCGGGTGAAAAACTGTTTTTT

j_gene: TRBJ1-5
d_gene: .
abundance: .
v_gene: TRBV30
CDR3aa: CAWSLGVNQPQHF
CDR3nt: TGTGCCTGGAGCTTAGGGGTCAATCAGCCCCAGCATTTT

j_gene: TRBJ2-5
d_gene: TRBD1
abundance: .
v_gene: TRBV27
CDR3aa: CASSPGQGLQETQYF
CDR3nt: TGTGCCAGCAGTCCCGGACAGGGCTTACAAGAGACCCAGTACTTC

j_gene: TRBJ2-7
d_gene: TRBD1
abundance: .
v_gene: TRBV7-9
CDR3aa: CASSLNPTGAYEQYF
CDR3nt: TGTGCCAGCAGCTTAAATCCGACAGGGGCCTACGAGCAGTACTTC

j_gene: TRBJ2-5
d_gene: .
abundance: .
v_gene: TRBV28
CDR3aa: CASSSMTGLETQYF
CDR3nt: TGTGCCAGCAGTTCAATGACAGGACTAGAGACCCAGTACTTC

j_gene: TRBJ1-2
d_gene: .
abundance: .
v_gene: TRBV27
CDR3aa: CASSLTGFYGYTF
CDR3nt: TGTGCCAGCAGTTTAACAGGGTTCTATGGCTACACCTTC

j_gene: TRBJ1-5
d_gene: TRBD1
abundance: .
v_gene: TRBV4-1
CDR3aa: CASSQPGQGVDQPQHF
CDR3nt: TGCGCCAGCAGCCAACCGGGACAGGGCGTTGATCAGCCCCAGCATTTT

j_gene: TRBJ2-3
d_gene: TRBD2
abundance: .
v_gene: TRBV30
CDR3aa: CAWSMASGSTDTQYF
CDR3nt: TGTGCCTGGAGTATGGCTAGCGGGAGCACAGATACGCAGTATTTT

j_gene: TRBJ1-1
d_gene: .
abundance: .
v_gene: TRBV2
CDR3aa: CASTPERGLTEAFF
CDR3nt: TGTGCCAGCACCCCCGAGCGGGGCCTCACTGAAGCTTTCTTT

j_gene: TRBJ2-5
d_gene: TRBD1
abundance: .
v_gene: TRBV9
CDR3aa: CASSVGPTGGGETQYF
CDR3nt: TGTGCCAGCAGCGTAGGCCCGACAGGGGGCGGAGAGACCCAGTACTTC

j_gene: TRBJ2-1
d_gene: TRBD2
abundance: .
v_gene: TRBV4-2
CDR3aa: CASSQDSSKRWGLAGNEQFF
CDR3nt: TGTGCCAGCAGCCAAGACAGTAGTAAAAGATGGGGACTAGCGGGAAATGAGCAGTTCTTC

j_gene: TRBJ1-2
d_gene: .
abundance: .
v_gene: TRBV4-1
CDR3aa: CASSQEYSLTDGYTF
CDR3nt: TGCGCCAGCAGCCAAGAATACAGCCTCACCGATGGCTACACCTTC

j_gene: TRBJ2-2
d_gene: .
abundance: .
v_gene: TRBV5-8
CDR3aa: CASSLGSGDTGELFF
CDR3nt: TGTGCCAGCAGCTTGGGGTCCGGGGACACCGGGGAGCTGTTTTTT

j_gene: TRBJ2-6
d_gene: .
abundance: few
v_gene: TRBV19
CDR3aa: CASSGSGANVLTF
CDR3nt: TGTGCCAGTAGCGGGAGTGGGGCCAACGTCCTGACTTTC

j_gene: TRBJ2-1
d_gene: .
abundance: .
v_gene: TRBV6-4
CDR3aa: CASSDSIAVSYNEQFF
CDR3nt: TGTGCCAGCAGTGACTCGATAGCGGTCTCCTACAATGAGCAGTTCTTC

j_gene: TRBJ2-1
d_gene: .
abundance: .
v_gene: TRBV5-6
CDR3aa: CASSPTRGGLANEQFF
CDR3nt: TGTGCCAGCAGCCCTACGCGGGGAGGACTGGCCAATGAGCAGTTCTTC

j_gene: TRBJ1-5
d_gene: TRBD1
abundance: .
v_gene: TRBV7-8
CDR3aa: CASSLAGQGGLPQHF
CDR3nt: TGTGCCAGCAGCTTAGCGGGACAGGGGGGCCTGCCCCAGCATTTT

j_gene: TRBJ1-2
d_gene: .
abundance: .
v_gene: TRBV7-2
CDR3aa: CASTPRAGYGYTF
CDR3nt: TGTGCCAGCACCCCAAGGGCGGGCTATGGCTACACCTTC

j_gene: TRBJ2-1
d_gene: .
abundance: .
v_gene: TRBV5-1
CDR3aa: CASSLAGGGASYNEQFF
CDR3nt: TGCGCCAGCAGCTTGGCCGGAGGCGGGGCCTCCTACAATGAGCAGTTCTTC

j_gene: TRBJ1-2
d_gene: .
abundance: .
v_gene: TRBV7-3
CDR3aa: CASSLSSQGDGYTF
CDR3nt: TGTGCCAGCAGCTTGTCGTCACAGGGCGATGGCTACACCTTC

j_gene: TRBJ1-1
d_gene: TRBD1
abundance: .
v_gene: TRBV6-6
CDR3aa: CASSQGAEVTEAFF
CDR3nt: TGTGCCAGCAGCCAGGGGGCGGAGGTCACTGAAGCTTTCTTT

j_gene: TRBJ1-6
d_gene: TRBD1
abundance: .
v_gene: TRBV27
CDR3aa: CASSLKTGIQSPLHF
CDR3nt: TGTGCCAGCAGTTTAAAGACAGGGATACAATCACCCCTCCACTTT

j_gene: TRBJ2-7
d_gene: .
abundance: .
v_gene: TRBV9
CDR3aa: CASSETGYEQYF
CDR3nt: TGTGCCAGCAGCGAGACAGGCTACGAGCAGTACTTC

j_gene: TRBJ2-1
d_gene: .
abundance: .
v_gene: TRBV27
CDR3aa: CASSLGFGNEQFF
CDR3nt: TGTGCCAGCAGTTTAGGCTTTGGCAATGAGCAGTTCTTC

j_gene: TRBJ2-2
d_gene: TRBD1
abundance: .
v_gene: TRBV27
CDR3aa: CASSRTGGATGELFF
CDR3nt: TGTGCCAGCAGTCGAACAGGGGGCGCGACCGGGGAGCTGTTTTTT

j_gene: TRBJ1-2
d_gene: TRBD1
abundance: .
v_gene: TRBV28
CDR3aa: CASRPTGVNYGYTF
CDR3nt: TGTGCCAGCAGACCGACAGGGGTTAACTATGGCTACACCTTC

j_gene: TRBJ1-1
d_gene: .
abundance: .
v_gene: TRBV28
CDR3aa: CASSHDSYTEAFF
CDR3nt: TGTGCCAGCAGCCATGACAGTTACACTGAAGCTTTCTTT

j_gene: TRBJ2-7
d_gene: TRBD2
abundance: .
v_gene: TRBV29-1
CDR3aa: CSVEVSGASYEQYF
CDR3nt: TGCAGCGTTGAAGTTAGCGGGGCCTCCTACGAGCAGTACTTC

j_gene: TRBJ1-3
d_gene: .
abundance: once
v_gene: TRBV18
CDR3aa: CASSTGSGNTIYF
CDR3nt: TGTGCCAGTTCCACGGGCTCTGGAAACACCATATATTTT

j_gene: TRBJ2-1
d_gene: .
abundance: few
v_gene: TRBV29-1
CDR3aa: CSVDNNEQFF
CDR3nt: TGCAGCGTTGACAACAATGAGCAGTTCTTC

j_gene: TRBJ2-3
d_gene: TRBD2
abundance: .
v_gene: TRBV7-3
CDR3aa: CASSLTSGTADTQYF
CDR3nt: TGTGCCAGCAGCTTAACTAGCGGGACGGCAGATACGCAGTATTTT

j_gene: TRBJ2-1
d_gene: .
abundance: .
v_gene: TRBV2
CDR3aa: CASRAPTAGLQQFF
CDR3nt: TGTGCCAGCAGGGCCCCAACCGCAGGGTTGCAGCAGTTCTTC

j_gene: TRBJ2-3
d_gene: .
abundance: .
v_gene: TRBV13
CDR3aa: CASSPRPDTQYF
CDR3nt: TGTGCCAGCAGCCCTAGGCCAGATACGCAGTATTTT

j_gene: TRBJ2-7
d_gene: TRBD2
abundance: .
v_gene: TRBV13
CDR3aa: CASSLGVRLASEQYF
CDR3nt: TGTGCCAGCAGCTTAGGGGTCCGACTAGCGAGCGAGCAGTACTTC

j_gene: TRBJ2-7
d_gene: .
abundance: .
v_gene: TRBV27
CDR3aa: CASSLSPNRAHEQYF
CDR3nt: TGTGCCAGCAGTTTATCCCCTAACAGGGCCCACGAGCAGTACTTC

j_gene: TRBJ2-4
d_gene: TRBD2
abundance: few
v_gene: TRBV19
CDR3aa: CASSNRGGRVAKNIQYF
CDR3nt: TGTGCCAGTAGTAACCGGGGGGGCAGGGTAGCCAAAAACATTCAGTACTTC

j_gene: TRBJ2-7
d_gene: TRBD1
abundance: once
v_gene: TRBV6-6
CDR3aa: CASSYSGTGSHEQYF
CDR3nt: TGTGCCAGCAGTTACTCCGGGACAGGGAGCCACGAGCAGTACTTC

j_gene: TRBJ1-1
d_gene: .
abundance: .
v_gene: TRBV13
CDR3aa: CASSGSVGFNTEAFF
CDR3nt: TGTGCCAGCAGCGGATCAGTCGGGTTTAACACTGAAGCTTTCTTT

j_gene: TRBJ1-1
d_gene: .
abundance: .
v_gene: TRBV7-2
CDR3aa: CASSLVGGQVTEAFF
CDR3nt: TGTGCCAGCAGCTTAGTCGGGGGGCAGGTCACTGAAGCTTTCTTT

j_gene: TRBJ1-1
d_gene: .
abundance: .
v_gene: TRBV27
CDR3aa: CASTTSKQGRNTEAFF
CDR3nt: TGTGCCAGCACTACTTCGAAACAGGGAAGGAACACTGAAGCTTTCTTT

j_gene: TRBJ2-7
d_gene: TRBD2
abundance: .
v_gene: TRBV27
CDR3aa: CASTPGTSGKGEQYF
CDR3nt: TGTGCCAGCACCCCAGGGACTAGCGGGAAGGGCGAGCAGTACTTC

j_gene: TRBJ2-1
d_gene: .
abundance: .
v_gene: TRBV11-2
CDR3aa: CASSSFSGSSYNEQFF
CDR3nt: TGTGCCAGCAGCTCCTTTAGCGGTAGCTCCTACAATGAGCAGTTCTTC

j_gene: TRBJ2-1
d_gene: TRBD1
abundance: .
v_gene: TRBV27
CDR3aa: CASSLGTGINEQFF
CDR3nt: TGTGCCAGCAGTCTAGGGACAGGGATCAATGAGCAGTTCTTC

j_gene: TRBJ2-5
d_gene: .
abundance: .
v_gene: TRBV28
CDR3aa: CASSLRLLQETQYF
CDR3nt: TGTGCCAGCAGTTTACGACTTCTCCAAGAGACCCAGTACTTC

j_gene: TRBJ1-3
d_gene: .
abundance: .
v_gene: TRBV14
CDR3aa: CASSRIKWGLGNTIYF
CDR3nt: TGTGCCAGCAGCCGGATCAAATGGGGGCTTGGAAACACCATATATTTT

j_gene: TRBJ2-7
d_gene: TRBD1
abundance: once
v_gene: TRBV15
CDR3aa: CATSRVVGAGGQNGQYF
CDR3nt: TGTGCCACCAGCAGAGTGGTCGGGGCAGGGGGCCAGAACGGGCAGTACTTC

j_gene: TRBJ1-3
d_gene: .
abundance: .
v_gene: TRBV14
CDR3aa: CASSRGHAGNTIYF
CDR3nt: TGTGCCAGCAGTCGGGGACACGCCGGAAACACCATATATTTT

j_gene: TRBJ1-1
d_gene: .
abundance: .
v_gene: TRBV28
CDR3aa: CASSLYEMNTEAFF
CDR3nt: TGTGCCAGCAGTTTATATGAGATGAACACTGAAGCTTTCTTT

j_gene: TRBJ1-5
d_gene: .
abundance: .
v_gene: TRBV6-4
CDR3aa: CASSETAGSNQPQHF
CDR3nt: TGTGCCAGCAGTGAAACGGCCGGGAGCAATCAGCCCCAGCATTTT

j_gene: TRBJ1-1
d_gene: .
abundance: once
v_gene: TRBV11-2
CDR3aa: CASSFGIPRDTEAFF
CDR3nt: TGTGCCAGCAGCTTCGGGATCCCGAGGGACACTGAAGCTTTCTTT

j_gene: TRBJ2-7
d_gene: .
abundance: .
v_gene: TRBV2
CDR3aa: CASRDSYEQYF
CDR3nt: TGTGCCAGCAGGGACAGCTACGAGCAGTACTTC

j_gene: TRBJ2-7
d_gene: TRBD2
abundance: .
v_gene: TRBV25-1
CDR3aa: CASSEGGGEQYF
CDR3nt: TGTGCCAGCAGTGAAGGGGGAGGGGAGCAGTACTTC

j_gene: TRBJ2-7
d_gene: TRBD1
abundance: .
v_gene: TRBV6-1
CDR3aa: CASSEGTGGYEQYF
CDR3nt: TGTGCCAGCAGTGAGGGGACAGGGGGCTACGAGCAGTACTTC

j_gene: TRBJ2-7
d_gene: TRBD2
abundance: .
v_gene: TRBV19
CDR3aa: CASSMHREGDEQYF
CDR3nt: TGTGCCAGTAGTATGCATCGGGAGGGGGACGAGCAGTACTTC

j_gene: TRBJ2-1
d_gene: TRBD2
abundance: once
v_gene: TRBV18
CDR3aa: CASSPLSGGSEQFF
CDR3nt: TGTGCCAGCTCACCACTATCCGGGGGGAGTGAGCAGTTCTTC

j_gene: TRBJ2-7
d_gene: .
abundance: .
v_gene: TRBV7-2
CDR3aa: CASSPGTYIMNEQYF
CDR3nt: TGTGCCAGCAGCCCCGGGACTTACATCATGAACGAGCAGTACTTC

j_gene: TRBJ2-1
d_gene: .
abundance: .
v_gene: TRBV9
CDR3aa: CASSVAPSNEQFF
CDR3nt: TGTGCCAGCAGCGTAGCCCCGAGCAATGAGCAGTTCTTC

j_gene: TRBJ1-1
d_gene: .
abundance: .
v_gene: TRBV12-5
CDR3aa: CVSCRGTEAFF
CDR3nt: TGTGTTAGTTGTAGGGGCACTGAAGCTTTCTTT